This TCR beta chain was obtained from a study of glioma-infiltrating T cells. Study findings and constraints: Gliomas, especially low-grade, showed above-expected tissue-blood divergence; non-neoplastic patients showed below.

Using RNA template, CDR3s of TCR alpha and beta were amplified with iRepertoire arm-PCR. TCRdb recomputed calls from the multiplex PCR reads with MiXCR, one row per CDR3 protein. This sample yields approximately 140,000 distinct CDR3 sequences, of which around a quarter are seen a single time; under 35% belongs to the top ten. The germline V gene has CDR1 KGHDR and CDR2 SFDVKD. The trim removed 2 bases at V and 5 bases at J, leaving 7 bases unmatched. This CDR3 contains 16 residues. This clonotype was found many times. Its matching antigen is unknown. The chain combines TRBV24-1 with TRBJ2-2; 7 nucleotides line up with TRBD1. This clonotype was obtained from a human donor with low-grade glioma or glioblastoma, undergoing nonglioma brain surgery, or in good health (not recorded which). Sequenced: glioma tissue, nonneoplastic brain tissue, or PBMCs (not recorded which). The CDR3 coding sequence is TGTGCCACCAGTGATTCAGACAGGGCGCGGACCGGGGAGCTGTTTTTT. It translates to CATSDSDRARTGELFF.